This T cell receptor beta chain derives from a study of cytomegalovirus exposure and HLA in healthy donors. In the study overall: Earlier sequencing of about 179 million T cells yielded 90 million to 140 million unique TCR beta sequences. Within the Caucasian-associated ancestry cluster were around 81% of the roughly 400 genotyped donors.

PCR used 60 Vbeta primers and 13 Jbeta primers. Using immunoSEQ multiplex PCR, the repertoire was profiled, and TCRdb retains in-frame clones only, with some absent. The sample contains about 170,000 clones, about two thirds of which appear only once. Regarding the study as a whole: Reported findings show TCR beta sequences accurately forecast HLA-A and HLA-B alleles in most subjects. Across donors, sequencing depth was assumed by presence/absence analyses to be roughly uniform.

V lost 5 bases and J lost 2, with 17 bases in between. CDR3 length: 16 residues. Per germline, CDR1 SNHLY and CDR2 FYNNEI. Points on this clone: Its antigen is as yet unknown.

The TCR originated in a human donor in good health. This rearrangement joins TRBV2 to TRBJ2-3, with D possibly being TRBD1 (6 bases). The sample was PBMCs. CDR3 amino acids: CASSRTLGGITDTQYF. In nucleotides, the CDR3 is TGTGCCAGCAGTCGAACGCTAGGGGGAATCACAGATACGCAGTATTTT.